The rows below give T cell receptor beta chains drawn from one sample of a study of control samples from healthy donors and cancer patients. The table came from immunoSEQ multiplex PCR; TCRdb's copy has only in-frame clones and leaves some out. Altogether 150,000 to 200,000 clones are present, roughly 94% being singletons, with the ten largest covering around 1.3%. The sample taken for sequencing was blood. The receptors come from a woman younger than 35 in good health. Each CDR3 is given with its conserved first and last residue.

V gene: TRBV18
CDR3 length: 13
CDR3 protein: CASSPPGHTEAFF

V gene: TRBV10-3
CDR3 length: 12
CDR3 protein: CAISDPNTEAFF

V gene: TRBV18
CDR3 length: 16
CDR3 protein: CASSPRPRDSNTEAFF

V gene: TRBV9
CDR3 length: 15
CDR3 protein: CASSVDLGAGNTIYF

V gene: TRBV19
CDR3 length: 14
CDR3 protein: CASSVTGDNYGYTF

V gene: TRBV14
CDR3 length: 13
CDR3 protein: CASSPTRAGELFF

V gene: TRBV5-5
CDR3 length: 14
CDR3 protein: CASSLYGVASSQHF

V gene: TRBV5-5
CDR3 length: 12
CDR3 protein: CASSAGHTEAFF

V gene: TRBV2
CDR3 length: 10
CDR3 protein: CASVGGEQYF

V gene: TRBV10-1
CDR3 length: 14
CDR3 protein: CASSARASGTEAFF

V gene: TRBV11-3
CDR3 length: 15
CDR3 protein: CASSITTPPNTEAFF

V gene: TRBV9
CDR3 length: 13
CDR3 protein: CASSFDPRTEAFF

V gene: TRBV18
CDR3 length: 16
CDR3 protein: CASSPLASGSRETQYF

V gene: TRBV29-1
CDR3 length: 13
CDR3 protein: CSVLTLAKNIQYF

V gene: TRBV19
CDR3 length: 14
CDR3 protein: CATSGGMGGGELFF

V gene: TRBV6-5
CDR3 length: 14
CDR3 protein: CASSSRTGSYEQYF

V gene: TRBV10-3
CDR3 length: 11
CDR3 protein: CAISTTGELFF

V gene: TRBV6-5
CDR3 length: 12
CDR3 protein: CASSYKRDEQYF

V gene: TRBV18
CDR3 length: 14
CDR3 protein: CASSLRQEYAELFF

V gene: TRBV2
CDR3 length: 13
CDR3 protein: CASSADGNYGYTF

V gene: TRBV7-2
CDR3 length: 14
CDR3 protein: CASSSPQRNTEAFF

V gene: TRBV7-9
CDR3 length: 15
CDR3 protein: CASSADRPMGSPLHF

V gene: TRBV7-7
CDR3 length: 18
CDR3 protein: CASSPRQGARSGANVLTF

V gene: TRBV29-1
CDR3 length: 11
CDR3 protein: CSGTGEAEAFF

V gene: TRBV6-5
CDR3 length: 16
CDR3 protein: CASSYSAGTGGDGYTF

V gene: TRBV21-1
CDR3 length: 15
CDR3 protein: CASSKESAGADTQYF

V gene: TRBV19
CDR3 length: 17
CDR3 protein: CASRLDSYYSGANVLTF

V gene: TRBV2
CDR3 length: 17
CDR3 protein: CASSLRDVRDWADTQYF

V gene: TRBV7-2
CDR3 length: 16
CDR3 protein: CASSLVPGGLTETQYF

V gene: TRBV29-1
CDR3 length: 11
CDR3 protein: CSAGGGAGYTF

V gene: TRBV12-3/TRBV12-4
CDR3 length: 11
CDR3 protein: CASSSSNEQFF

V gene: TRBV19
CDR3 length: 15
CDR3 protein: CASSLGTADFYGYTF

V gene: TRBV24-1
CDR3 length: 14
CDR3 protein: CATQSHLRPGEAFF

V gene: TRBV7-2
CDR3 length: 17
CDR3 protein: CASSRTSGSLSSYEQYF

V gene: TRBV7-9
CDR3 length: 12
CDR3 protein: CASSPGTDTQYF

V gene: TRBV18
CDR3 length: 14
CDR3 protein: CASSPQGVDYGYTF

V gene: TRBV6-5
CDR3 length: 15
CDR3 protein: CASSWTGLVADTQYF

V gene: TRBV7-2
CDR3 length: 18
CDR3 protein: CASSLAIPLAGGSNEQFF

V gene: TRBV9
CDR3 length: 15
CDR3 protein: CASSLLTGTGNTIYF

V gene: TRBV11-3
CDR3 length: 11
CDR3 protein: CASAGGTEAFF

V gene: TRBV10-2
CDR3 length: 11
CDR3 protein: CASGRQGGSFF